This note documents a single T cell receptor beta chain sequence. Its antigen is as yet unknown. Looked up from germline, CDR1 is PRHDT and CDR2 is FYEKMQ (reference sequence). The CDR3 totals 12 residues. The sample belongs to a study of beta chain features in type 1 diabetes. Sequencing targeted expressed TCRB transcripts, as all isolated RNA had been reverse transcribed. Assay: immunoSEQ multiplex PCR; the TCRdb copy retains only in-frame clones and omits some. There are hundreds of thousands of clones in the sample; roughly 13% occur only once, and roughly 0.022% lies in the top ten. The study's findings and limits: Type 1 diabetes patients had TCRB CDR3s that were shorter (moderately but significantly so) in all four CD4+ subsets.

The chain uses TRBV13 and TRBJ2-5; D perhaps matches TRBD1 (6 bases). Material: naive CD4+ T cells from blood. The source of this sequence is a young man with type 1 diabetes. The CDR3 sequence is CAIRGPKETQYF. DNA of the CDR3: TGTGCGATCAGGGGTCCTAAGGAGACCCAGTACTTC.